The next 13 T cell receptor beta chains were all read from a single sample in a study of blood T cells in healthy people across ages. The authors ran a second PCR of roughly 6 to 12 cycles using a sample-barcoded 5' primer and a J-beta primer mix. One entry per CDR3 protein, called by TCRdb with MiXCR from the 5' RACE reads. The table includes over 950,000 distinct CDR3 sequences, 35% to 40% detected once. The source material was blood. The receptors derive from a man younger than 30 in good health.

This CDR3 reads CASNSHWSGGDEQFF. The CDR3 DNA follows: TGTGCCAGCAACTCCCATTGGTCCGGCGGGGATGAGCAGTTCTTC. The chain links TRBV7-3 to TRBJ2-1; maybe TRBD2 (6 bases). Germline-derived CDR1 and CDR2 are SGHTA and FQGTGA. The CDR3 spans 15 residues. V lost 7 bases and J 8 bases, leaving 21 bases between the germline ends.

J is TRBJ1-1 and V is TRBV27; D is uncertain. The V gene lost 5 bases and the J gene lost 3 bases, with 16 bases spanning the gap. CDR1 and CDR2 (germline): MNHEY, SMNVEV (reference sequence). This CDR3 spans 15 amino acids. CDR3 region: CASSRFEGYYTEAFF. Written as DNA, the CDR3 is TGTGCCAGCAGTCGGTTTGAAGGATACTACACTGAAGCTTTCTTT.

The CDR3 protein is CASSVDQGANTDTQYF. DNA of the CDR3: TGTGCCAGCAGCGTAGATCAGGGGGCGAACACAGATACGCAGTATTTT. The V call is TRBV9, the J call TRBJ2-3, with 8 bases fitting TRBD1. Unmatched junction bases numbered 5, after V lost 0 bases and J lost 2 bases. Germline V gives CDR1 SGDLS, CDR2 YYNGEE. The CDR3 runs to 16 residues. Full variable domain (outside the CDR3, taken from reference TRBV9 and TRBJ2-3): DSGVTQTPKHLITATGQRVTLRCSPRSGDLSVYWYQQSLDQGLQFLIQYYNGEERAKGNILERFSAQQFPDLHSELNLSSLELGDSALYFCASSVDQGANTDTQYFGPGTRLTVL.

This clonotype came up a few times. This sequence joins TRBV20-1 and TRBJ1-6; D might be TRBD1 (5 bases). The CDR3 extends over 14 amino acids. The ends were cut back, 6 bases at V and 8 bases at J, with 17 bases in the middle. CDR1 and CDR2 (germline): DFQATT, SNEGSKA (reference sequence). This CDR3 reads CSAPRAGDHSPLHF. The CDR3 nucleotides are TGCAGTGCCCCCCGGGCGGGGGATCATTCACCCCTCCACTTT.

In its sample, this clonotype was seen a few times. The chain carries TRBV10-3 and TRBJ1-1; tentative D call: TRBD1 (5 bases). Trimming took 4 bases from V and 2 from J, leaving 20 bases between them. This CDR3 comprises 17 residues. Germline CDR1 and CDR2: ENHRY and SYGVKD. The DNA of the CDR3 is TGTGCCATCAGTGGGAGTCGTTCAGGGCGAGGAAACACTGAAGCTTTCTTT. Protein sequence: CAISGSRSGRGNTEAFF.

The chain has TRBV4-1 and TRBJ1-4; 7 positions agree with TRBD1. This CDR3 is 16 amino acids long. V lost 3 bases and J lost 7; bases outside the gene matches: 11. The germline V gene encodes CDR1 MGHRA and CDR2 YSYEKL. This chain's CDR3 is CASSHPRGGDREKLFF. DNA for the CDR3: TGCGCCAGCAGCCATCCGAGAGGGGGCGATCGTGAAAAACTGTTTTTT.

The chain couples TRBV24-1 to TRBJ1-2; the D gene is possibly TRBD1 (6 bases). Deletions cut 0 bases from V and 4 bases from J, with 11 bases between. Germline V gene sequence: CDR1 KGHDR, CDR2 SFDVKD. This CDR3 is 15 amino acids long. CDR3 region: CATSDLEQGSYGYTF. The CDR3 DNA is TGTGCCACCAGTGATTTGGAACAGGGCTCCTATGGCTACACCTTC.

The chain is built from TRBV6-2 or TRBV6-3 and TRBJ1-2; 8 nucleotides line up with TRBD1. Germline CDR1 is MNHEY and CDR2 is SVGEGT. V gave up 7 bases and J gave up 5 bases; unmatched junction bases: 18. This CDR3 contains 17 residues. CDR3 in amino acids: CASTEPTGTGLPYGYTF. The CDR3 DNA follows: TGTGCCAGCACCGAGCCAACCGGGACAGGCCTACCGTATGGCTACACCTTC.

This chain connects TRBV20-1 to TRBJ2-3; no definite D call. CDR1 is DFQATT and CDR2 is SNEGSKA in the germline V gene (reference sequence). Trimming cost V 0 bases and J 6 bases, with 7 bases left between them. This CDR3 comprises 12 residues. DNA for the CDR3: TGCAGTGCTAGAGATCCCCGGGATACGCAGTATTTT. It yields the protein CSARDPRDTQYF.

The chain links TRBV20-1 to TRBJ2-1, with 8 nucleotides matching TRBD2. V lost 5 bases to trimming and J lost 7 bases; unmatched junction nucleotides: 16. The CDR3 has 16 amino acids. Looked up from germline, CDR1 is DFQATT and CDR2 is SNEGSKA (reference sequence). The CDR3 reads CSAEDRSGGRHNEQFF. Written as DNA, the CDR3 is TGCAGTGCTGAAGACCGAAGCGGGGGCCGTCATAATGAGCAGTTCTTC.

V gene TRBV2 combines with J gene TRBJ2-3; 8 bases are shared with TRBD2. J was trimmed by 3 bases and V by 11 bases; bases with no gene match: 7. The CDR3 has 13 amino acids. The germline V gene has CDR1 SNHLY and CDR2 FYNNEI. The CDR3 DNA reads TGTGCCGGCACTAGCGGTTTTACAGATACGCAGTATTTT. Protein product: CAGTSGFTDTQYF.

As DNA, the CDR3 is TGTGCCAGCAGCCAAGTGGCAGGGGATTGGACCGGGGAGCTGTTTTTT. It yields the protein CASSQVAGDWTGELFF. This chain joins TRBV4-2 and TRBJ2-2, with a weak D call TRBD1 (6 bases). The V end was cut by 1 base, the J end by 5 bases, with 14 bases between. This CDR3 has 16 residues. Germline values: CDR1 LGHNA, CDR2 YNFKEQ.

This clonotype appeared many times. The gene calls are TRBV27 and TRBJ2-1; no definite D call. The V gene's germline CDR1 is MNHEY and CDR2 SMNVEV (reference sequence). Trimming removed 0 bases from V and 7 bases from J, with 10 bases in between. There are 14 residues in the CDR3. The CDR3 sequence is CASSLSAGRNEQFF. CDR3 bases: TGTGCCAGCAGTTTATCGGCCGGGCGTAATGAGCAGTTCTTC.